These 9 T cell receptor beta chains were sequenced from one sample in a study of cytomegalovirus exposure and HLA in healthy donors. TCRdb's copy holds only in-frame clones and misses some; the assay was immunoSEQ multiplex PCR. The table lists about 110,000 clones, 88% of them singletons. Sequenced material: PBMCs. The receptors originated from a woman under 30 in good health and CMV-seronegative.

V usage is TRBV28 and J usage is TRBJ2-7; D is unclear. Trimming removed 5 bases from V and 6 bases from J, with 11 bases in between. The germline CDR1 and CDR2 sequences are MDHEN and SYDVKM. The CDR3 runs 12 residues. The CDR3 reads CASSLSFREQYF. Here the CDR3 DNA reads TGTGCCAGCAGTCTTAGTTTTCGCGAGCAGTACTTC.

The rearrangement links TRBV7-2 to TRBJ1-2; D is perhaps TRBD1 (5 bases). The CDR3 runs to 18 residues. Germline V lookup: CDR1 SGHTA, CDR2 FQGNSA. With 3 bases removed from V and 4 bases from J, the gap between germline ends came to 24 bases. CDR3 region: CASSFRPQGGQAIYGYTF. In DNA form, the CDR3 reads TGTGCCAGCAGCTTCCGCCCCCAGGGTGGCCAGGCGATCTATGGCTACACCTTC.

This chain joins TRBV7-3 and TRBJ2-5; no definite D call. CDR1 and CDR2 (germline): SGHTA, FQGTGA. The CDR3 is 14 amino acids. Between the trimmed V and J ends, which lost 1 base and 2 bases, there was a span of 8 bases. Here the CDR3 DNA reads TGTGCCAGCAGCTTAAGGTGGCTTCAAGAGACCCAGTACTTC. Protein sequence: CASSLRWLQETQYF.

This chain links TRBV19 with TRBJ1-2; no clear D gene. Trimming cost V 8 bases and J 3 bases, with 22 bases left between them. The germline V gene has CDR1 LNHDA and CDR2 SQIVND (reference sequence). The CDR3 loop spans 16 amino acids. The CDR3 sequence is CASFGNTDRSHYGYTF. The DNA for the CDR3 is TGTGCCAGTTTTGGCAATACAGATAGGTCCCACTATGGCTACACCTTC.

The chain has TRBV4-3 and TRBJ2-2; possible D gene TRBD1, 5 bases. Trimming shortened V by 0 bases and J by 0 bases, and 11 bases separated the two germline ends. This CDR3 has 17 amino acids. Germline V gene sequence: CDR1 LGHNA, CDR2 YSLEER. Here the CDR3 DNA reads TGCGCCAGCAGCCAAGAATGGGGCCTATCGAACACCGGGGAGCTGTTTTTT. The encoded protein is CASSQEWGLSNTGELFF.

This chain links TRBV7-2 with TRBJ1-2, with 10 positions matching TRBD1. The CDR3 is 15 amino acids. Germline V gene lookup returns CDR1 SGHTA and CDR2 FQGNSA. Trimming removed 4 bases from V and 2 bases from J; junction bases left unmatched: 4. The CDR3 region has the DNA TGTGCCAGCAGCTCTCGGACAGGGGGAAACTATGGCTACACCTTC. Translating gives CASSSRTGGNYGYTF.

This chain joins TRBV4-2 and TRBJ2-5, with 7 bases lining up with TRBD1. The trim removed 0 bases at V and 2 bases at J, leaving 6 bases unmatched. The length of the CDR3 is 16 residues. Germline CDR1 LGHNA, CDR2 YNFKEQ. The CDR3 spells CASSQEANRGQETQYF. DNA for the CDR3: TGTGCCAGCAGCCAAGAAGCCAACAGGGGTCAAGAGACCCAGTACTTC.

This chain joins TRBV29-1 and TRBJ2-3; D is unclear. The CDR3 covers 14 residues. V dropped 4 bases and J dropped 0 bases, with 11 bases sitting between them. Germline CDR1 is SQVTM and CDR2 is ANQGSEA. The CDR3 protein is CSVGAFASTDTQYF. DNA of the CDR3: TGCAGCGTTGGGGCCTTTGCTAGCACAGATACGCAGTATTTT.

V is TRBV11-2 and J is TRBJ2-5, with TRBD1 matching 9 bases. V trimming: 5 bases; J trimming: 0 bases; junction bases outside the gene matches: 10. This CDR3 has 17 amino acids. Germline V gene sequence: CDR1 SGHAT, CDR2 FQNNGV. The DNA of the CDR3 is TGTGCCAGCAGCGATCTACCCAGGGACAGGGACCAAGAGACCCAGTACTTC. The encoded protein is CASSDLPRDRDQETQYF.